This T cell receptor beta chain was sequenced during a study of T-cell reconstitution after alpha-beta-depleted transplantation in children. The trim removed 8 bases at V and 4 bases at J, leaving 18 bases unmatched. Germline V lookup: CDR1 MDHEN, CDR2 SYDVKM. The CDR3 extends over 17 amino acids. Only a few counts were recorded for this clonotype. Using unique molecular identifiers, the investigators prepared the TCRbeta library. TCRdb used MiXCR to reprocess the PCR reads, holding one entry per CDR3 protein. The sample lists hundreds of thousands of distinct CDR3 sequences; around 16% were seen once.

The material was PBMCs from the stem cell graft donor, obtained from the stem cell graft. The chain couples TRBV28 to TRBJ2-3; 7 nucleotides line up with TRBD1. This TCR was recovered from a human donor who donated a stem cell graft to a child with acute myeloid leukemia. The CDR3 nucleotides read TGTGCCAGCCGAGCTCCTAGTATGACAGGGAACTCAGATACGCAGTATTTT. Protein sequence: CASRAPSMTGNSDTQYF.